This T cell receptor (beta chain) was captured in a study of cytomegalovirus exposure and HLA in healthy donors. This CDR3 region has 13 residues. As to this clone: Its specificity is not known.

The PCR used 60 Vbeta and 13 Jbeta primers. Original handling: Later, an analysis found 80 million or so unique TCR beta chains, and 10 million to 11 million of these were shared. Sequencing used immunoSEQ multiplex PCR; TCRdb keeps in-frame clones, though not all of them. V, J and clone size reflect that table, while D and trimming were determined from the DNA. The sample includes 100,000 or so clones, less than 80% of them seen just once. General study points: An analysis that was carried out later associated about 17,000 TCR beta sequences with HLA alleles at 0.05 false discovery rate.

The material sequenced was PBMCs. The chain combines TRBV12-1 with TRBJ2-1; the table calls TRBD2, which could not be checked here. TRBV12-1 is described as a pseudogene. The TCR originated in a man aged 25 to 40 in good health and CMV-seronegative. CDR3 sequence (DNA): TGTGCCAGCAGACAGAGCGGGGGTCGGGTAGGGTTCTTC. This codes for CASRQSGGRVGFF.